This T cell receptor (beta chain) stems from a study of cytomegalovirus exposure and HLA in healthy donors. Points from the study as a whole: By HLA locus, TCR association rates varied in a later analysis, with DRB1 showing the most and HLA-C the fewest.

PCR involved 60 Vbeta and 13 Jbeta primers. The table came from immunoSEQ multiplex PCR; TCRdb's copy has only in-frame clones and leaves some out. The sample includes 95,000 to 110,000 clones, around 10% of them seen just once. Trimming removed 0 bases from V and 8 bases from J; junction bases left unmatched: 3. The germline V gene encodes CDR1 MGHRA and CDR2 YSYEKL. This CDR3 has 14 residues. Remarks on this clone: The antigen remains unidentified.

The rearrangement links TRBV4-1 to TRBJ2-2; TRBD1 agrees at 7 bases. The receptor's source is a man aged 40-55 years in good health and CMV-seropositive. Material for sequencing was PBMCs. The DNA for the CDR3 is TGCGCCAGCAGCCAAGATCTCAGGGGGGGGGAGCTGTTTTTT. This sequence encodes CASSQDLRGGELFF.